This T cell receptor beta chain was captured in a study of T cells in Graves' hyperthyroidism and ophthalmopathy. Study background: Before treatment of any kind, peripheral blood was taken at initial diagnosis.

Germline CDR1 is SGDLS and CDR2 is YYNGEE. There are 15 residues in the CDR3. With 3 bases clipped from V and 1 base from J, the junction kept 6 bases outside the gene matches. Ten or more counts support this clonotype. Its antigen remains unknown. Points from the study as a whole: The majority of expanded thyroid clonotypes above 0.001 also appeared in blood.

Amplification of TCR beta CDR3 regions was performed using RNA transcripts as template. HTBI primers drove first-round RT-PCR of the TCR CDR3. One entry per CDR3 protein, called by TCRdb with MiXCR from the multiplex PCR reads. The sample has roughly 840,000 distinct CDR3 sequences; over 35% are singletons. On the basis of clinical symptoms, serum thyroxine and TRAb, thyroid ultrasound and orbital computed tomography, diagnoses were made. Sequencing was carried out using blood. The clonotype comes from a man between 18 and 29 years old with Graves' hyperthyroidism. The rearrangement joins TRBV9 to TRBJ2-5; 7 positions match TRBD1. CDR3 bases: TGTGCCAGCAGCGGAGGCAGGGGGTTCCAAGAGACCCAGTACTTC. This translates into CASSGGRGFQETQYF.